This T cell receptor (beta chain) was recorded in a study of T-cell memory formation after mild COVID-19. CDR3 size: 16 residues. The J segment lost 7 bases and the V segment lost 5 bases, leaving 10 bases of the junction unmatched. CDR1 KGHDR and CDR2 SFDVKD come from the germline V gene. Each CDR3 protein is one row after TCRdb ran MiXCR on the 5' RACE reads. The data contain hundreds of thousands of distinct CDR3 sequences, about a fifth of them singletons. The specimen sequenced was PBMCs or a T cell subset sorted from them (not recorded which). The genes are TRBV24-1 and TRBJ1-4, with 9 positions matching TRBD1. The clonotype was recovered from an adult woman who had mild COVID-19 (a few samples of this study predate the infection). Cell type and time point are not known. As DNA, the CDR3 is TGTGCCACCAGTGTCCTAACAGGGGGCCGGGGTGAAAAACTGTTTTTT. It specifies CATSVLTGGRGEKLFF.